These 24 T cell receptor beta chains were sequenced from one sample in a study of blood T cell repertoires in COVID-19. Data came from immunoSEQ multiplex PCR; TCRdb stores just in-frame clones and leaves some out. Of approximately 470,000 clones listed, about nine tenths are singletons. The sequencing input was PBMCs or T cells enriched from blood (not recorded which). All receptors come from a woman aged 18-29 years who had recovered from COVID-19.

Details on this clone: Distinct nucleotide sequences in the sample also encode this CDR3. The J gene is TRBJ1-6, the V gene TRBV30, with 8 nucleotides matching TRBD1. The CDR3 extends over 14 amino acids. V lost 2 bases, J lost 10 bases, and 7 bases stayed unmatched. Germline CDR1 GTSNPN, CDR2 SVGIG (reference sequence). The chain's CDR3 is CAWSPGQGASPLHF. CDR3 sequence (DNA): TGTGCCTGGAGTCCCGGCCAGGGGGCATCACCCCTCCACTTT.

This rearrangement joins TRBV10-3 to TRBJ1-6; a weak D match, TRBD1 (6 bases). The CDR3 spans 14 residues. Germline V gives CDR1 ENHRY, CDR2 SYGVKD. The V end was cut by 6 bases, the J end by 7 bases, with 13 bases between. The CDR3 is CAISSDRNNSPLHF. The CDR3, as DNA: TGTGCCATCAGCTCCGACAGGAACAATTCACCCCTCCACTTT.

The rearrangement uses TRBV6-5 and TRBJ1-5, with 11 bases aligning to TRBD1. The germline gives CDR1 MNHEY, CDR2 SVGAGI. V lost 8 bases, J lost 7 bases, and 10 bases stayed unmatched. This CDR3 region has 15 residues. CDR3 in amino acids: CASRGDRGAGQPQHF. The CDR3 DNA reads as TGTGCCAGCCGGGGGGACAGGGGGGCGGGGCAGCCCCAGCATTTT.

The chain uses TRBV7-2 and TRBJ1-6; maybe TRBD1 (6 bases). The CDR3 is 15 amino acids. Trimming removed 0 bases from V and 7 bases from J, with 10 bases in between. Germline CDR1 is SGHTA and CDR2 is FQGNSA. DNA of the CDR3: TGTGCCAGCAGCTTAGCAGGGGGTAGGAATTCACCCCTCCACTTT. Translated, it gives CASSLAGGRNSPLHF.

V is TRBV5-8 and J is TRBJ1-1; TRBD1 aligns across 8 bases. Germline-derived CDR1 and CDR2 are SGHTS and YDEGEE. This CDR3 comprises 16 residues. Trimming took 3 bases from V and 5 from J; bases not matched to a gene: 12. CDR3 DNA sequence: TGTGCCAGCAGCTCCTGGACAGGGAATAGGAGGACTGAAGCTTTCTTT. Amino acid sequence: CASSSWTGNRRTEAFF.

This rearrangement joins TRBV2 to TRBJ2-7; 9 positions agree with TRBD1. CDR3 size: 14 residues. The trim removed 9 bases at V and 5 bases at J, leaving 11 bases unmatched. Looked up from germline, CDR1 is SNHLY and CDR2 is FYNNEI. CDR3 sequence reads: CASTPGTGTHEQYF. CDR3 nucleotides: TGTGCCAGTACCCCCGGGACAGGGACCCACGAGCAGTACTTC.

J is TRBJ1-1 and V is TRBV4-1; TRBD1 is a possible D gene (5 bases). V gave up 4 bases and J gave up 0 bases, with 9 bases separating them. Germline V CDR1 and CDR2: MGHRA, YSYEKL. CDR3 length equals 14 residues. The CDR3 DNA is TGCGCCAGCAGCCTAGGGACTTTGAACACTGAAGCTTTCTTT. This sequence encodes CASSLGTLNTEAFF.

The J gene is TRBJ1-5, the V gene TRBV19; D not resolved. Trimming cost V 3 bases and J 1 base, with 13 bases left between them. CDR1 is LNHDA and CDR2 is SQIVND in the germline V gene (reference sequence). The CDR3 sequence is 16 residues long. CDR3 nucleotides: TGTGCCAGTAGTATTATGCTTGAGAGGAGCAATCAGCCCCAGCATTTT. It codes for CASSIMLERSNQPQHF.

The CDR3 is CASSTRGGTAITEAFF. CDR3 sequence (DNA): TGTGCCAGTAGTACAAGAGGCGGGACAGCGATCACTGAAGCTTTCTTT. The rearrangement uses TRBV19 and TRBJ1-1; 7 nucleotides align to TRBD1. CDR1 is LNHDA and CDR2 is SQIVND in the germline V gene (reference sequence). Unmatched junction bases numbered 12, after V lost 4 bases and J lost 4 bases. CDR3 length: 16 amino acids.

The chain employs TRBV7-2 and TRBJ1-6; a weak D match, TRBD1 (5 bases). Germline V gene sequence: CDR1 SGHTA, CDR2 FQGNSA. Trimming removed 3 bases from V and 8 bases from J, with 8 bases in between. This CDR3 is 13 amino acids long. CDR3 in DNA: TGTGCCAGCAGCTTTGCCAGGGATTCACCCCTCCACTTT. Amino acids: CASSFARDSPLHF.

The V gene is TRBV19, the J gene TRBJ1-2, with a weak D call TRBD1 (6 bases). The ends were cut back, 7 bases at V and 4 bases at J, with 16 bases in the middle. CDR1 is LNHDA and CDR2 is SQIVND in the germline V gene (reference sequence). The CDR3 has 14 amino acids. CDR3 residues: CASTERTGIYGYTF. The CDR3, as DNA: TGTGCCAGTACCGAGCGTACAGGGATCTATGGCTACACCTTC.

Turning to this clone: Other nucleotide sequences in the sample specify the same CDR3. This chain connects TRBV10-2 to TRBJ2-7, with no clear D. This CDR3 contains 11 residues. V gave up 7 bases and J gave up 3 bases, with 7 bases separating them. Per the germline V gene, CDR1 is WSHSY and CDR2 is SAAADI. The CDR3, as DNA: TGCGCCAGCACCTCTAGCTACGAGCAGTACTTC. Translation gives CASTSSYEQYF.

This clone showed up just a few times. V and J are TRBV12-3 or TRBV12-4 and TRBJ2-5; 7 nucleotides agree with TRBD2. V trimming: 6 bases; J trimming: 5 bases; junction bases outside the gene matches: 6. This CDR3 contains 13 residues. The CDR3 DNA sequence: TGTGCCAGCAGACCTAGCGGTAGGGAGACCCAGTACTTC. Translated, it gives CASRPSGRETQYF.

The chain is built from TRBV2 and TRBJ2-1; 12 positions match TRBD2. The CDR3 consists of 16 residues. V was clipped by 6 bases and J by 10 bases; unmatched bases: 13. Germline V gene sequence: CDR1 SNHLY, CDR2 FYNNEI. The CDR3 region is CASRPRGLAGMGEQFF. The CDR3 region has the DNA TGTGCCAGCAGGCCGAGGGGACTAGCGGGTATGGGGGAGCAGTTCTTC.

The J gene is TRBJ2-5, the V gene TRBV11-1; possible D gene TRBD2, 6 bases. The germline gives CDR1 SGHAT, CDR2 FQDESV (reference sequence). V lost 0 bases and J 4 bases, leaving 12 bases between the germline ends. This CDR3 is built from 15 residues. CDR3 bases: TGTGCCAGCAGCTTAGCGGGACTTTTCAGAGAGACCCAGTACTTC. This gives the protein CASSLAGLFRETQYF. The full variable domain, with the rest looked up from reference TRBV11-1 and TRBJ2-5, is EAEVAQSPRYKITEKSQAVAFWCDPISGHATLYWYRQILGQGPELLVQFQDESVVDDSQLPKDRFSAERLKGVDSTLKIQPAELGDSAMYLCASSLAGLFRETQYFGPGTRLLVL.

The rearrangement links TRBV7-9 to TRBJ2-3; the D is unclear. Trimming pared 6 bases from V and 5 bases from J, leaving 9 bases between. The length of the CDR3 is 12 residues. Germline CDR1 reads SEHNR; CDR2 reads FQNEAQ (reference sequence). CDR3: CASSPPGDTQYF. CDR3 sequence (DNA): TGTGCCAGCAGTCCTCCGGGAGATACGCAGTATTTT.

The gene calls are TRBV2 and TRBJ1-4, with TRBD1 identical over 9 bases. This CDR3 spans 14 amino acids. CDR1 SNHLY and CDR2 FYNNEI come from the germline V gene. J lost 8 bases, V lost 6 bases, and 7 bases had no gene match. Here the CDR3 DNA reads TGTGCCAGCAGCTACAGGGGGCTGGAAGAAAAACTGTTTTTT. It is translated as CASSYRGLEEKLFF.

The chain carries TRBV7-3 and TRBJ2-1, with TRBD1 matching over 12 bases. CDR3 length: 18 residues. The germline CDR1 and CDR2 sequences are SGHTA and FQGTGA. Losses at the gene ends were 5 bases for V and 6 bases for J; bases not matched to a gene: 14. CDR3 residues: CASSPVGPGQGAFNEQFF. DNA of the CDR3: TGTGCCAGCAGCCCAGTAGGCCCGGGACAGGGGGCTTTCAATGAGCAGTTCTTC.

The chain uses TRBV28 and TRBJ2-1; 10 nucleotides match TRBD1. The trim removed 5 bases at V and 8 bases at J, leaving 0 bases unmatched. CDR1 and CDR2 from the germline V gene are MDHEN and SYDVKM. The CDR3 consists of 12 residues. The CDR3 DNA reads TGTGCCAGCAGTGGGACAGGGGATGAGCAGTTCTTC. This sequence encodes CASSGTGDEQFF. The variable domain in full, completed from reference TRBV28 and TRBJ2-1, reads DVKVTQSSRYLVKRTGEKVFLECVQDMDHENMFWYRQDPGLGLRLIYFSYDVKMKEKGDIPEGYSVSREKKERFSLILESASTNQTSMYLCASSGTGDEQFFGPGTRLTVL.

The V call is TRBV2, the J call TRBJ1-1; 7 bases fit TRBD1. Per the germline V gene, CDR1 is SNHLY and CDR2 is FYNNEI. This CDR3 is built from 15 residues. Losses at the gene ends were 3 bases for V and 0 bases for J; bases not matched to a gene: 4. In DNA, the CDR3 is TGTGCCAGCAGTGATGGAAGGGGGCTGAACACTGAAGCTTTCTTT. Residues: CASSDGRGLNTEAFF.

This clone was observed a few times. This CDR3 is also generated by other DNA sequences in the sample. The V and J genes are TRBV18 and TRBJ2-7, with TRBD1 matching 7 bases. Unmatched junction bases numbered 2, after V lost 3 bases and J lost 3 bases. The CDR3 covers 13 residues. Looked up from germline, CDR1 is KGHSH and CDR2 is LQKENI. CDR3 protein: CASSPGQIYEQYF. CDR3 in DNA: TGTGCCAGCTCACCGGGACAGATCTACGAGCAGTACTTC.

This clone occurred a few times. The CDR3 loop reads CASSIGQRYGYTF. In DNA, the CDR3 is TGTGCCAGCAGCATCGGACAGCGTTATGGCTACACCTTC. V usage is TRBV5-6 and J usage is TRBJ1-2, with D possibly matching TRBD1 (6 bases). Trimming cost V 4 bases and J 5 bases, with 12 bases left between them. This CDR3 contains 13 residues. Germline V gene lookup returns CDR1 SGHDT and CDR2 YYEEEE.

This chain links TRBV10-3 with TRBJ1-3, with 7 bases identical to TRBD1. The CDR3 loop spans 15 amino acids. V was pared by 7 bases and J by 4 bases, with 10 bases of the junction left unmatched. Germline V gene sequence: CDR1 ENHRY, CDR2 SYGVKD. The CDR3 DNA follows: TGTGCCATCACCAACGGACAGGTCATCGGAAACACCATATATTTT. This translates into CAITNGQVIGNTIYF.

The chain couples TRBV3-1 (or the pseudogene TRBV3-2) to TRBJ2-1; 14 nucleotides line up with TRBD2. Germline V gene sequence: CDR1 LGHDT, CDR2 YNNKEL (reference sequence). The CDR3 runs to 16 residues. Trimming took 0 bases from V and 13 from J; bases not matched to a gene: 8. CDR3 protein: CASSQDGGLAGALQFF. CDR3 nucleotides: TGTGCCAGCAGCCAAGATGGGGGACTAGCGGGGGCTCTACAGTTCTTC.